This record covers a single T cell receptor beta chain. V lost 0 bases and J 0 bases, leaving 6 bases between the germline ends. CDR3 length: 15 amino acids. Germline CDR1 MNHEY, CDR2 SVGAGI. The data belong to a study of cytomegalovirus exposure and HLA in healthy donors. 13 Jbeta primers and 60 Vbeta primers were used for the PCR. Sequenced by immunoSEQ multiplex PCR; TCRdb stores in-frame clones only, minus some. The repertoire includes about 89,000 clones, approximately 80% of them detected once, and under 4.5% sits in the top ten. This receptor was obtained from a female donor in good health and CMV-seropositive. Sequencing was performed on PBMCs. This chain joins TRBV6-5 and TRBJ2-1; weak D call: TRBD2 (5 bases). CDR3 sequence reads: CASSYSAGSYNEQFF. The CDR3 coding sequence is TGTGCCAGCAGTTACTCTGCGGGCTCCTACAATGAGCAGTTCTTC.